This T cell receptor beta chain was obtained from a study of blood T cell repertoires in COVID-19. Study-wide background: Sites in the United States, Italy and Spain provided acute and convalescent COVID-19 samples. PBMCs, B-cell-depleted T cells, or T cells provided the cDNA or gDNA that made up the material.

The V gene lost 1 base and the J gene lost 12 bases, with 16 bases spanning the gap. The germline V gene encodes CDR1 SGHAT and CDR2 FQNNGV. CDR3 length: 13 amino acids. Original analysis: Reference gene primers were amplified, and this amplification served to estimate nucleated cell counts. TCRdb's copy holds only in-frame clones and misses some; the assay was immunoSEQ multiplex PCR. D and trimming come from the DNA, and the V and J calls and clone size come from that table. There are roughly 120,000 clones in the sample; over 80% occur only once, and approximately 4.5% lies in the top ten. The sequencing sample was made of peripheral blood. The source is a woman in her forties or fifties with acute or convalescent COVID-19. The chain combines TRBV11-2 with TRBJ2-7, with D possibly TRBD2 on 6 matching bases. The CDR3 is CASSLGVGGRLYF. The CDR3 nucleotides read TGTGCCAGCAGCTTAGGAGTAGGAGGGAGATTGTACTTC.